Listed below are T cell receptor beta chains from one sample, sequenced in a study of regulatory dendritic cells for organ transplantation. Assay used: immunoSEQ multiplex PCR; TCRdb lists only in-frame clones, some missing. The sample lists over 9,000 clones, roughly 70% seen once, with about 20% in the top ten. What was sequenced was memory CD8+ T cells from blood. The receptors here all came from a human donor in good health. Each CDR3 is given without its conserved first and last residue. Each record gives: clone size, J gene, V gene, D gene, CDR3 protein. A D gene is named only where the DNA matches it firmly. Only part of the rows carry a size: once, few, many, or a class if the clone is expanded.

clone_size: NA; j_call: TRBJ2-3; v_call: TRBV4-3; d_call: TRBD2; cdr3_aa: ASSQVLSGGADTQY
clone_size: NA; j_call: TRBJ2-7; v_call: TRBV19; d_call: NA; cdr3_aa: ASSIDLRRSGSYEQY
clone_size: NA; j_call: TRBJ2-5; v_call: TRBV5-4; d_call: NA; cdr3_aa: ASSQEREGGETQY
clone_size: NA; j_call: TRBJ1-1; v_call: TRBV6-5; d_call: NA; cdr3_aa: ASSGNMNTEAF
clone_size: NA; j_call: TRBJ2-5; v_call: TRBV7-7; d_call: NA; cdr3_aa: ASSFLAKETQY
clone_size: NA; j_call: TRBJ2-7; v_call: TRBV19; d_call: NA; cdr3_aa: ASSIRDPYEQY
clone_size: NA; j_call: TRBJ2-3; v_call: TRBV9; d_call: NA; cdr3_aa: ASSVGVDSTDTQY
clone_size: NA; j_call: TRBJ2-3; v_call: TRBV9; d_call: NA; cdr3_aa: ASSVEGRGGDTQY
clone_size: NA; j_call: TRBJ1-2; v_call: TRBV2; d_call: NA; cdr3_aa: ASSGNQGIGGYT
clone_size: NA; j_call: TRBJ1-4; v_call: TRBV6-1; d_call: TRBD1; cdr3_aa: ASSEAQGTGREKLF
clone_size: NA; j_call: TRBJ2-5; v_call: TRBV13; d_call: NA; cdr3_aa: ASSLSYLQETQY
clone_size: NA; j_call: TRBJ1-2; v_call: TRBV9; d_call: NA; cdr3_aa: ASSATGIDGYT
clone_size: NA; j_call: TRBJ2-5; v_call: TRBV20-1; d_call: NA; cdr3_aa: SAERETQY
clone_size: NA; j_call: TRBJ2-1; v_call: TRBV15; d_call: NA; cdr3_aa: ATSIRGQTTRNEQF
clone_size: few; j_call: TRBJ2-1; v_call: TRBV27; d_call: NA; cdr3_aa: ASRLGQGNNEQF
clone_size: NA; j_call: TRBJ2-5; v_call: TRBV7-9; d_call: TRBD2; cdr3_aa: ASSESTGGPTQY
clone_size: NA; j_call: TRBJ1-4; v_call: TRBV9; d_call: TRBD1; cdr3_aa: ASSTTGGTNEKLF
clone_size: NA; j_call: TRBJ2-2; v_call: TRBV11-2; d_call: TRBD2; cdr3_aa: ASSITSGFSNTGELF
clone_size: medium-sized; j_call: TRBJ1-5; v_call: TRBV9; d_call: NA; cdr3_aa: ASSVEGLQPQH
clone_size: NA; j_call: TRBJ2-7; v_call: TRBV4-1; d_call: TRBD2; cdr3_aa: ASSQVSGRAYEQY
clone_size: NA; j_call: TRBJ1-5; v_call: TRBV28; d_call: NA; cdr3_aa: ASRLGFGLNQPQH
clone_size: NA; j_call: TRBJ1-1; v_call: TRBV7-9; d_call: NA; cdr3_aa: ASGWSRLNTEAF
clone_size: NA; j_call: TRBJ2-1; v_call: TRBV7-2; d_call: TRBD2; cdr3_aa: ASSLRKRGLYNEQF
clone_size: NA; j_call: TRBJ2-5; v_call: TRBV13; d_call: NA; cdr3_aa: ASSFASQETQY